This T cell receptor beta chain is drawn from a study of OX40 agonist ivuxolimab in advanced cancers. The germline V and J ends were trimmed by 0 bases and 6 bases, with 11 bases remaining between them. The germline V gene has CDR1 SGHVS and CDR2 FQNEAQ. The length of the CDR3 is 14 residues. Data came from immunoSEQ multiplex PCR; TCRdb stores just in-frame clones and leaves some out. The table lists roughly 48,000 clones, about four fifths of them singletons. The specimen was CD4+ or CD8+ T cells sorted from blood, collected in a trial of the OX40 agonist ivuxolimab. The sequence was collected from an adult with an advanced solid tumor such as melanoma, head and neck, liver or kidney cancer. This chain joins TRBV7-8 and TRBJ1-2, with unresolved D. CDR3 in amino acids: CASSLASLGHGYTF. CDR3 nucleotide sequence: TGTGCCAGCAGCTTAGCGTCGTTAGGGCATGGCTACACCTTC.